This T cell receptor beta chain was identified during a study of blood T cell repertoires in COVID-19. For the study at large: T cells, B-cell-depleted T cells, or PBMCs supplied cDNA or gDNA.

Assay used: immunoSEQ multiplex PCR; TCRdb lists only in-frame clones, some missing. Among some 76,000 clones, approximately 84% were seen once, and the ten largest hold about 13%. Trimming pared 2 bases from V and 4 bases from J, leaving 5 bases between. Germline CDR1 LNHDA, CDR2 SQIVND (reference sequence). This CDR3 has 12 residues. The rearrangement uses TRBV19 and TRBJ2-5; D unresolved. The specimen was peripheral blood. The clonotype comes from a man over 45 with COVID-19, enrolled during active disease. The CDR3 DNA sequence: TGTGCCAGTAGTATATCCGGAGAGACCCAGTACTTC. Residues: CASSISGETQYF.